This TCR beta chain was observed in a study of blood T cell repertoires in COVID-19. Background on the study: Samples taken during acute and convalescent COVID-19 were collected in the United States, Italy and Spain. T cells, B-cell-depleted T cells, or PBMCs provided the cDNA or gDNA that served as material.

In the original workflow: Reference gene primer amplification yielded estimated nucleated cell counts. Data came from immunoSEQ multiplex PCR; TCRdb stores just in-frame clones and leaves some out. D and trimming were read from the DNA, whereas the V and J calls and clone size are those reported in that table. The sample comprises 180,000 or so clones, 85% to 90% of which are singletons, and around 7.5% rests with the top ten. CDR1 is MGHRA, CDR2 YSYEKL, per germline. The CDR3 has 15 residues. Deletions cut 1 base from V and 1 base from J, with 8 bases between. The chain uses TRBV4-1 and TRBJ1-5; D unclear. This TCR derives from a woman aged 55-69 years with acute or convalescent COVID-19. Sequencing was performed on peripheral blood. The CDR3: CASSQGALSNQPQHF. The CDR3 DNA follows: TGCGCCAGCAGCCAAGGGGCCTTAAGCAATCAGCCCCAGCATTTT.